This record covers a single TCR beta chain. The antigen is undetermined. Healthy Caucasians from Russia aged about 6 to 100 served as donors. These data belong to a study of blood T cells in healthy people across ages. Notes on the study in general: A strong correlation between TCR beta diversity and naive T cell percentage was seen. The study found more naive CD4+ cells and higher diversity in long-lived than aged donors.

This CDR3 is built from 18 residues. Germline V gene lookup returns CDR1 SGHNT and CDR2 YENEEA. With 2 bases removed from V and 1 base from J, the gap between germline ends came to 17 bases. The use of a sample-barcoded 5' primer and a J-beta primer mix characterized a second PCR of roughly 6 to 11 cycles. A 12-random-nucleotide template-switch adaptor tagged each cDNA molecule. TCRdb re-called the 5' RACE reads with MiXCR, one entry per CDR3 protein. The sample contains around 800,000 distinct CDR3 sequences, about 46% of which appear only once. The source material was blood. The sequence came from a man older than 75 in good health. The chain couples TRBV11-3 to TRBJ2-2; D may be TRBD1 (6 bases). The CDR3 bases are TGTGCCAGCAGCTTAATCCCTTCAGGGGTTCGGAACACCGGGGAGCTGTTTTTT. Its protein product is CASSLIPSGVRNTGELFF.